This is a list of T cell receptor beta chains from one sample in a study of blood T cell repertoires in COVID-19. The assay was immunoSEQ multiplex PCR, and TCRdb's table has in-frame clones only and misses some. The table records about 300,000 clones, 85% to 90% of them present only once. The sequencing sample was made of peripheral blood. The receptor set was obtained from a woman in her forties or fifties with COVID-19, enrolled during active disease. Both conserved end residues are part of each CDR3. D genes are given only for firm matches. For some rows the clone size is stated as once, few or many, or as a class when expanded; others skip it.

cdr3_nt cdr3_aa d_call j_call clone_size v_call
TGTGCCGGTTCGGGACAGGGGGCCCCAAACACCGGGGAGCTGTTTTTT CAGSGQGAPNTGELFF TRBD1 TRBJ2-2 once TRBV2
TGTGCCAGCAGCTTAAGGCTAGCGGGAGAAGAGACCCAGTACTTC CASSLRLAGEETQYF TRBD2 TRBJ2-5 . TRBV13
TGTGCCAGCAGCCCCCTCCCCCCCAATGAAAAACTGTTTTTT CASSPLPPNEKLFF . TRBJ1-4 . TRBV13
TGTGCCACCAGGGTGGGGGGAGGTACTGAAGCTTTCTTT CATRVGGGTEAFF . TRBJ1-1 . TRBV24-1
TGCAGCGGACTAGCGAGGAACACCGAGGAGCTGTTTTTT CSGLARNTEELFF TRBD2 TRBJ2-2 once TRBV29-1
TGTGCCAGCAGTTTAATGTCAGGGGATCAGCCCCAGCATTTT CASSLMSGDQPQHF . TRBJ1-5 . TRBV27
TGTGCCACCAGTATTCGGAATGAGCAGTTCTTC CATSIRNEQFF . TRBJ2-1 few TRBV24-1
TGCGCCAGCAGCTTGGGGACAGGGGGCTTCGGAAACACCATATATTTT CASSLGTGGFGNTIYF TRBD1 TRBJ1-3 . TRBV5-1
TGTGCCAGCAGTGCAGGGACTAGCGATACCGGGGAGCTGTTTTTT CASSAGTSDTGELFF TRBD2 TRBJ2-2 . TRBV27
TGTGCCAGCAGCTTGGGTACAGGGAGGGGCACCGGGGAGCTGTTTTTT CASSLGTGRGTGELFF . TRBJ2-2 . TRBV5-6
TGTGCCAGCAGCCAGTCCGGGACTACCTCCTACAATGAGCAGTTCTTC CASSQSGTTSYNEQFF TRBD2 TRBJ2-1 . TRBV3-1/TRBV3-2
TGTGCCAGTAGAACTTTACACTATGGCTACACCTTC CASRTLHYGYTF . TRBJ1-2 . TRBV19
TGTGCCAGCAGTTCGCCTGGACAGAATTACGAGCAGTACTTC CASSSPGQNYEQYF . TRBJ2-7 . TRBV6-2/TRBV6-3
TGCAGCGTTGAAGAGCCAGGGCTGGAAGCTTTCTTT CSVEEPGLEAFF . TRBJ1-1 . TRBV29-1
TGTGCCAGCAGTTACCGGGGTGGAGGCGGCAATGAGCAGTTCTTC CASSYRGGGGNEQFF . TRBJ2-1 . TRBV6-2/TRBV6-3
TGTGCCAGCAGTTTCCGCCAATCTAGCGGGAGTCGTTCGGAGTATTTT CASSFRQSSGSRSEYF TRBD2 TRBJ2-3 . TRBV27
TGTGCCAGCAGCCCTCGGACTAGCGATTCCTACGAGCAGTACTTC CASSPRTSDSYEQYF TRBD2 TRBJ2-7 . TRBV7-6
TGTGCCAGCAGCTCCAAACCGAGCGACGGTAGCCAGTACTTC CASSSKPSDGSQYF . TRBJ2-5 . TRBV7-2